This T cell receptor (beta chain) was retrieved from a study of CD4 T cells in relation to SARS-CoV-2 and coronaviruses. Clones were read by immunoSEQ multiplex PCR, and TCRdb kept only the in-frame ones, dropping some. This table holds about 11,000 clones, about 81% found once. As for this clone: The antigen is not known.

V was pared by 5 bases and J by 0 bases, with 12 bases between. The V gene's germline CDR1 is SGHTA and CDR2 FQGNSA. The CDR3 is 15 residues long. Unexposed donor CD4+ T cells date from about 2011-2018, before the COVID-19 pandemic. After 10 to 11 days of culture, CD4+ T cells were isolated. Testing used SARS-CoV-2 S/N and four cold-coronavirus spikes on unexposed-donor CD4+ T cells, cells permitting. This TCR was recovered from a human donor in good health. Material for sequencing was CD4+ T cells from PBMCs, cultured in vitro. The V call is TRBV7-2, the J call TRBJ2-3; D unresolved. CDR3 sequence: CASSPGLGSTDTQYF. CDR3 nucleotides: TGTGCCAGCAGCCCTGGTCTCGGCAGCACAGATACGCAGTATTTT.